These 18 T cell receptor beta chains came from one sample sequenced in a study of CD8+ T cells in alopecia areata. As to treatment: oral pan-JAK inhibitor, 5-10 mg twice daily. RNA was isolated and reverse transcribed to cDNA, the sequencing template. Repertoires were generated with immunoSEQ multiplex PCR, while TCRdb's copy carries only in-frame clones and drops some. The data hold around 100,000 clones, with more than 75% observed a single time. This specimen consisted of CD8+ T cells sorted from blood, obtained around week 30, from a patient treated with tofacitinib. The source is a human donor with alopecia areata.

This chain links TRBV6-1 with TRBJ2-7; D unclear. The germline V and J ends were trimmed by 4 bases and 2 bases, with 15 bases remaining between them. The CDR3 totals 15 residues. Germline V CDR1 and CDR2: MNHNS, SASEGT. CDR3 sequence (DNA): TGTGCCAGCAGTGGTGTTCCTAAGGGAACCTACGAGCAGTACTTC. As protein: CASSGVPKGTYEQYF.

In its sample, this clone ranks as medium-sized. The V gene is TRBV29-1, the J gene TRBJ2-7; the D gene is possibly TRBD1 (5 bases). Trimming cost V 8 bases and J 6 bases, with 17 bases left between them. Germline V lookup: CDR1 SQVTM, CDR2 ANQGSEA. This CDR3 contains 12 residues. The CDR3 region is CSSVSGSREQYF. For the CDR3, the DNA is TGCAGCTCCGTCTCAGGGTCTCGCGAGCAGTACTTC.

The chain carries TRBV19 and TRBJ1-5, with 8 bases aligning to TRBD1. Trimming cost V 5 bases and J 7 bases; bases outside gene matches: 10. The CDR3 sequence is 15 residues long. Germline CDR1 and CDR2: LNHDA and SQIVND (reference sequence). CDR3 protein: CASSEGTGGSQPQHF. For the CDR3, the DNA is TGTGCCAGTAGTGAAGGGACAGGAGGCAGCCAGCCCCAGCATTTT. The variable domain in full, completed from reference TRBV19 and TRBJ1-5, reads DGGITQSPKYLFRKEGQNVTLSCEQNLNHDAMYWYRQDPGQGLRLIYYSQIVNDFQKGDIAEGYSVSREKKESFPLTVTSAQKNPTAFYLCASSEGTGGSQPQHFGDGTRLSIL.

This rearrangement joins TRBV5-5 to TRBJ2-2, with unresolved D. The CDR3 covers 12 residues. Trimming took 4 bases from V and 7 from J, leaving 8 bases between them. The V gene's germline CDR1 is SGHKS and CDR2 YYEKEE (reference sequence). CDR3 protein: CASSTWGGELFF. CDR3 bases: TGTGCCAGCAGCACCTGGGGCGGGGAGCTGTTTTTT.

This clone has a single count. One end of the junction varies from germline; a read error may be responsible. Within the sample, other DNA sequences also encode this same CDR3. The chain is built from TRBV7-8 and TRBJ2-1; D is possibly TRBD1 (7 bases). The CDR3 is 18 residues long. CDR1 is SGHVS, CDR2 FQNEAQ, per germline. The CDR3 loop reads CASSLILDREDVTDEQFF. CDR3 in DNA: TGTGCCAGTAGCTTGATTTTAGACAGGGAGGATGTAACAGATGAGCAGTTCTTC.

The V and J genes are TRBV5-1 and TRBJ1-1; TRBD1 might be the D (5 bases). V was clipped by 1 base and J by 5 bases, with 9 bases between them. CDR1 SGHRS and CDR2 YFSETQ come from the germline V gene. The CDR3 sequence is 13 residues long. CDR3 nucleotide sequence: TGCGCCAGCAGCTTGTACGGGGGGACTGAAGCTTTCTTT. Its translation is CASSLYGGTEAFF.

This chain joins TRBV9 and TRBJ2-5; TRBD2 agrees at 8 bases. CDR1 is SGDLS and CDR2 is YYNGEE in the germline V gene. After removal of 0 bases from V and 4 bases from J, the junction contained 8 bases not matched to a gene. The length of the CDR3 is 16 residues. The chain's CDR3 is CASSVAPREGRETQYF. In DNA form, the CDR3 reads TGTGCCAGCAGCGTAGCTCCACGGGAGGGAAGAGAGACCCAGTACTTC.

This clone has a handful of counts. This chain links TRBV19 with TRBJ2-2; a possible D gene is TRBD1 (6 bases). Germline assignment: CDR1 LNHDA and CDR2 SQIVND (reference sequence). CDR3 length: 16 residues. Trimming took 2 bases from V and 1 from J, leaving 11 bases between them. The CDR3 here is CASSIYPGENTGELFF. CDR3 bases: TGTGCCAGTAGTATATATCCAGGGGAGAACACCGGGGAGCTGTTTTTT.

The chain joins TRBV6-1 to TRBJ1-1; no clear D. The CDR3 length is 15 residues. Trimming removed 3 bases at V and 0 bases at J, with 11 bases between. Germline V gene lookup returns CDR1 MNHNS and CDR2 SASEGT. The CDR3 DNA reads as TGTGCCAGCAGTGATGGCAGAGAGATGAACACTGAAGCTTTCTTT. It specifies CASSDGREMNTEAFF.

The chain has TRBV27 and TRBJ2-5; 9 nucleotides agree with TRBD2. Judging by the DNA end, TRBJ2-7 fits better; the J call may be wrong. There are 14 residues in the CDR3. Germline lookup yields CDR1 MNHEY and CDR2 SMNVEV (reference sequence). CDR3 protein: CASSSLAGLFEQYF. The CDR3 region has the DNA TGTGCCAGCAGTTCCCTAGCGGGACTCTTCGAGCAGTACTTC.

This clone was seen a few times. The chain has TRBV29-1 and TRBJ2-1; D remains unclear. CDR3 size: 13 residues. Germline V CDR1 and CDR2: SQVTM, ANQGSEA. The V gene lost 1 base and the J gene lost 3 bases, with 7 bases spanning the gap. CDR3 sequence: CSVEGWSYNEQFF. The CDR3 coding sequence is TGCAGCGTTGAAGGGTGGAGCTACAATGAGCAGTTCTTC.

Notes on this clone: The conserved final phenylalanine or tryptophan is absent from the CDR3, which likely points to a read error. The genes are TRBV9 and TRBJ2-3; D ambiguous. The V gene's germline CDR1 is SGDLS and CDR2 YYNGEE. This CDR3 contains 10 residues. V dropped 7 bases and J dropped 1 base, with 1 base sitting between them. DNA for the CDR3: TGTGCCAGCGGCACAGATACGCAGTATCTT. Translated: CASGTDTQYL.

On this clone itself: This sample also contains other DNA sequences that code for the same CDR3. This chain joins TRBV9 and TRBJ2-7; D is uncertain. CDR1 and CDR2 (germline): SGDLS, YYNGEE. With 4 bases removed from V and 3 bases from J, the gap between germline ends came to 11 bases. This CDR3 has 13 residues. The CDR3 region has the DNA TGTGCCAGCAGCCCAGGACGGAACTACGAGCAGTACTTC. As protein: CASSPGRNYEQYF.

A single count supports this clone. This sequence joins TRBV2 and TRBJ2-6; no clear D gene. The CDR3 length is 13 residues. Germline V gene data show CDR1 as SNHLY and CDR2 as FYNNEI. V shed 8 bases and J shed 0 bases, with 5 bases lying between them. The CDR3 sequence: CASLNSGANVLTF. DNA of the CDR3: TGTGCCAGCCTGAACTCTGGGGCCAACGTCCTGACTTTC.

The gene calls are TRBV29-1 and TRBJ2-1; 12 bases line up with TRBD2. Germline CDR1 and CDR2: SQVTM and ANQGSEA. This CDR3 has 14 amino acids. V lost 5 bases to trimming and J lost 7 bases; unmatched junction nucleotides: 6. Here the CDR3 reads CSVSLAGGPNEQFF. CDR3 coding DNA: TGCAGCGTTTCCCTAGCGGGAGGGCCGAATGAGCAGTTCTTC.

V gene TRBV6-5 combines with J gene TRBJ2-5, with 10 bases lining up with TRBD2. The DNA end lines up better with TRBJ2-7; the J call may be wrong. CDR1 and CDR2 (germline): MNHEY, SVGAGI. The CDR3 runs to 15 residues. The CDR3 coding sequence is TGTGCCAGCAGCATTACTAGCGGGACAGGCTACGAGCAGTACTTC. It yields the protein CASSITSGTGYEQYF.

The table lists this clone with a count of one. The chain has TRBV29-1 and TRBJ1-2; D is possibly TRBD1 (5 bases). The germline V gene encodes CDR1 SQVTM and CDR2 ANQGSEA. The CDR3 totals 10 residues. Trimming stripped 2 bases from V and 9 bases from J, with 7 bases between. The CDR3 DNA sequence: TGCAGCGTTGAACAGGGCAGCTACACCTTC. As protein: CSVEQGSYTF.

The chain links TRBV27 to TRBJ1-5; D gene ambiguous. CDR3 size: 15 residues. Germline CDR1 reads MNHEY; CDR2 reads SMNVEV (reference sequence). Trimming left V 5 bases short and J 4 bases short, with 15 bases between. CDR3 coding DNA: TGTGCCAGCAGTACCCGGACGGGCCCAAATCAGCCCCAGCATTTT. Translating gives CASSTRTGPNQPQHF.